This T cell receptor beta chain was found in a study of blood T cell repertoires in COVID-19. V trimming: 4 bases; J trimming: 11 bases; junction bases outside the gene matches: 12. CDR1 is MDHEN, CDR2 SYDVKM, per germline. The CDR3 covers 14 residues. TCRdb's copy holds only in-frame clones and misses some; the assay was immunoSEQ multiplex PCR. The data show 84,000 or so clones, with roughly 84% seen just once and about 11% held by the top ten. This clone came up once. This sequence joins TRBV28 and TRBJ1-1; 8 nucleotides agree with TRBD1. The receptor's source is an older man with acute or convalescent COVID-19. The sample taken for sequencing was peripheral blood. The DNA for the CDR3 is TGTGCCAGCAGTTCGGGACAGGTACCCCGGATTGCTTTCTTT. Its protein product is CASSSGQVPRIAFF.